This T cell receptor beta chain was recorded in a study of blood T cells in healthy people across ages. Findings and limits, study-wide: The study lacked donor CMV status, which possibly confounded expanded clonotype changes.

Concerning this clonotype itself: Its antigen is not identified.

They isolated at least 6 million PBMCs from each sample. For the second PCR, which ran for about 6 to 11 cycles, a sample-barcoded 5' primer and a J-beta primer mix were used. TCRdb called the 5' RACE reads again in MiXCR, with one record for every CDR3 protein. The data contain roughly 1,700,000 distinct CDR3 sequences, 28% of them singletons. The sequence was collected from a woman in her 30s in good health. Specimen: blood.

CDR3 nucleotide sequence: TGTGCCAGCAGCAACAGGGGCCCCTACGAGCAGTACTTC. Protein product: CASSNRGPYEQYF. The chain recombines TRBV5-5 with TRBJ2-7; 7 bases map to TRBD1. With 4 bases clipped from V and 2 bases from J, the junction kept 3 bases outside the gene matches. CDR1 SGHKS and CDR2 YYEKEE come from the germline V gene (reference sequence). The CDR3 has 13 amino acids.